This T cell receptor (beta chain) comes out of a study of T cells in Graves' hyperthyroidism and ophthalmopathy. Study-level results: Most thyroid clonotypes with frequency above 0.001 were detected in blood.

This clonotype turned up a few times. Its antigen remains unidentified. The study defined stable Graves' hyperthyroidism as no ophthalmopathy progression within 18 months. Researchers amplified the TCR beta CDR3 regions from RNA transcripts. First-round RT-PCR of the TCR CDR3 relied on the HTBI primer set. Each CDR3 protein gets one entry after TCRdb re-called the multiplex PCR reads with MiXCR. Of 600,000 to 650,000 distinct CDR3 sequences in the sample, roughly 15% were seen once. With 2 bases removed from V and 4 bases from J, the gap between germline ends came to 11 bases. This CDR3 contains 14 residues. Germline CDR1 SGHNT, CDR2 YENEEA.

The clonotype was recovered from a woman in her twenties or thirties with Graves' hyperthyroidism. Sequenced material: blood. The J gene is TRBJ1-1, the V gene TRBV11-3; maybe TRBD1 (5 bases). CDR3 coding DNA: TGTGCCAGCAGCTTAACCACAGGAGTCACTGAAGCTTTCTTT. This gives the protein CASSLTTGVTEAFF.